The 15 T cell receptor beta chains listed next were all sequenced from one sample in a study of T cell responses to AZD1222 COVID-19 vaccine. Assay: immunoSEQ multiplex PCR; the TCRdb copy retains only in-frame clones and omits some. The table has about 85,000 clones, over 75% seen once. Source: peripheral blood, taken on day 0 of AZD1222 vaccination. These TCRs come from an adult in good health.

The V and J genes are TRBV2 and TRBJ2-1, with D perhaps being TRBD1 or TRBD2 (6 bases each). The CDR3 is 16 residues long. V gave up 7 bases and J gave up 7 bases, with 23 bases separating them. Germline V gene data show CDR1 as SNHLY and CDR2 as FYNNEI. Here the CDR3 DNA reads TGTGCCAGCACCCGAAGGGGGGCGGACTTAGGAAATGAGCAGTTCTTC. Its translation is CASTRRGADLGNEQFF.

The chain employs TRBV2 and TRBJ1-2, with TRBD1 as a possible D gene (5 bases). The CDR3 is 13 amino acids. The V end was cut by 3 bases, the J end by 6 bases, with 11 bases between. Germline values: CDR1 SNHLY, CDR2 FYNNEI. The DNA of the CDR3 is TGTGCCAGCAGTGAGGGCAGGGAAAATGGCTACACCTTC. It codes for CASSEGRENGYTF.

V usage is TRBV2 and J usage is TRBJ2-1, with TRBD1 matching 12 bases. The CDR3 loop spans 15 amino acids. Germline assignment: CDR1 SNHLY and CDR2 FYNNEI. The V gene end was trimmed by 3 bases and the J gene end by 8 bases; junction bases not matched to a gene: 5. The CDR3 sequence is CASSDWGTGGDEQFF. As DNA, the CDR3 is TGTGCCAGCAGTGATTGGGGGACAGGGGGCGATGAGCAGTTCTTC. The whole variable domain, remainder taken from reference TRBV2 and TRBJ2-1, is EPEVTQTPSHQVTQMGQEVILRCVPISNHLYFYWYRQILGQKVEFLVSFYNNEISEKSEIFDDQFSVERPDGSNFTLKIRSTKLEDSAMYFCASSDWGTGGDEQFFGPGTRLTVL.

This sequence joins TRBV5-1 and TRBJ1-1; no clear D gene. V shed 0 bases and J shed 3 bases, with 9 bases lying between them. This CDR3 region has 14 residues. CDR1 and CDR2 from the germline V gene are SGHRS and YFSETQ. The CDR3 bases are TGCGCCAGCAGCTTGGAAAGGTCGGACACTGAAGCTTTCTTT. This sequence encodes CASSLERSDTEAFF.

CDR3 in DNA: TGTGCCAGCATACCCCGGGGACGGCGGACCTCCTACAATGAGCAGTTCTTC. This translates into CASIPRGRRTSYNEQFF. V usage is TRBV28 and J usage is TRBJ2-1, with D possibly called TRBD1 or TRBD2 (5 bases each). Looked up from germline, CDR1 is MDHEN and CDR2 is SYDVKM. The CDR3 loop spans 17 amino acids. The V gene lost 7 bases and the J gene lost 0 bases, with 19 bases spanning the gap.

This clone appeared a single time. V gene TRBV6-2 or TRBV6-3 combines with J gene TRBJ1-5; 8 bases align to TRBD1. The CDR3 has 17 amino acids. CDR1 and CDR2 from the germline V gene are MNHEY and SVGEGT. Trimming removed 5 bases from V and 0 bases from J; junction bases left unmatched: 9. In DNA form, the CDR3 reads TGTGCCAGCAGTCTAAGGGACAGGCGATTTAGCAATCAGCCCCAGCATTTT. Translating it yields CASSLRDRRFSNQPQHF.

This sequence joins TRBV3-1 (or the pseudogene TRBV3-2) and TRBJ1-1; tentatively, D is TRBD1 (6 bases). The germline V and J ends were trimmed by 4 bases and 9 bases, with 18 bases remaining between them. The length of the CDR3 is 14 residues. Germline assignment: CDR1 LGHDT and CDR2 YNNKEL (reference sequence). CDR3 region: CASSPWTDGGKAFF. The CDR3 region has the DNA TGTGCCAGCAGCCCGTGGACAGACGGAGGGAAAGCTTTCTTT.

J is TRBJ1-1 and V is TRBV12-3 or TRBV12-4, with 7 nucleotides matching TRBD1. V was pared by 5 bases and J by 6 bases, with 6 bases of the junction left unmatched. This CDR3 comprises 13 residues. The CDR3 nucleotides are TGTGCCAGCAGTCAATCAGGGGGTTCTGAAGCTTTCTTT. Translation: CASSQSGGSEAFF.

The CDR3 sequence is CASSDSGIYSNQPQHF. As DNA, the CDR3 is TGTGCCAGTAGTGACTCAGGGATCTATAGCAATCAGCCCCAGCATTTT. V is TRBV19 and J is TRBJ1-5; tentative D call: TRBD1 (5 bases). Germline V CDR1 and CDR2: LNHDA, SQIVND (reference sequence). This CDR3 is built from 16 residues. Trimming stripped 5 bases from V and 0 bases from J, with 14 bases between.

As for this clone: Mismatch with germline at one junction end may stem from a read error. This chain links TRBV7-7 with TRBJ2-7; D gene ambiguous. The CDR3 covers 13 residues. Germline CDR1 SSHAT, CDR2 FNYEAQ (reference sequence). The CDR3 reads CASSFRVNYEQYF. Written as DNA, the CDR3 is TGTGCTAGCAGCTTCCGGGTCAACTACGAGCAGTACTTC.

In its sample, this clone was seen once. The rearrangement joins TRBV7-8 to TRBJ2-1; TRBD1 aligns across 7 bases. This CDR3 spans 15 amino acids. The germline gives CDR1 SGHVS, CDR2 FQNEAQ. With 6 bases clipped from V and 8 bases from J, the junction kept 13 bases outside the gene matches. The CDR3 DNA reads TGTGCCAGCAGTTATGACCGGGACAGCTGGGATGAGCAGTTCTTC. Protein sequence: CASSYDRDSWDEQFF.

This chain links TRBV10-3 with TRBJ1-2; no clear D. Germline assignment: CDR1 ENHRY and CDR2 SYGVKD. This CDR3 region has 12 residues. Trimming removed 3 bases from V and 5 bases from J, with 7 bases in between. The chain's CDR3 is CAISEYVYGYTF. The CDR3 DNA reads TGTGCCATCAGTGAATACGTATATGGCTACACCTTC.

In its sample, this clone was seen a few times. The rearrangement uses TRBV15 and TRBJ1-2; tentative D call: TRBD1 (6 bases). Per germline, CDR1 LNHNV and CDR2 YYDKDF (reference sequence). Deletions cut 6 bases from V and 6 bases from J, with 14 bases between. CDR3 length: 13 amino acids. This chain's CDR3 is CATRQQGGDGYTF. CDR3 bases: TGTGCCACCAGGCAACAGGGAGGGGATGGCTACACCTTC.

The CDR3 DNA follows: TGCGCCAGTTCGATCAGCTCCTACGAGCAGTACTTC. Translating gives CASSISSYEQYF. This chain uses TRBV5-1 with TRBJ2-7; no reliable D call. Germline V CDR1 and CDR2: SGHRS, YFSETQ. The CDR3 loop spans 12 amino acids. Trimming shortened V by 8 bases and J by 0 bases, and 9 bases separated the two germline ends.

V usage is TRBV7-8 and J usage is TRBJ1-5, with TRBD1 as a possible D gene (5 bases). Germline V gene lookup returns CDR1 SGHVS and CDR2 FQNEAQ. With 5 bases removed from V and 2 bases from J, the gap between germline ends came to 13 bases. The CDR3 runs to 15 residues. CDR3 region: CASSRGPGGNQPQHF. The CDR3 nucleotides are TGTGCCAGCAGCCGAGGGCCGGGGGGCAATCAGCCCCAGCATTTT.